This T cell receptor (beta chain) is drawn from a study of post-analysis software for immune sequencing data (dated by TCRdb to about 2015). About the investigation overall: Recorded disease courses included relapsing-remitting, secondary progressive and progressive-relapsing multiple sclerosis, with some patients lacking subtype annotation. The multiple sclerosis patient repertoires were compared with about a dozen previously published healthy control repertoires from donors aged roughly 6 to 27 years. A subset of samples was prepared in parallel using single-end sample barcoding, then pooled and co-amplified after Illumina adapter ligation.

TCR beta repertoires were profiled from peripheral blood of 13 young patients with multiple sclerosis to demonstrate the VDJtools post-analysis software. The patients with multiple sclerosis were children and adolescents between roughly 6 and 17 years of age. This clonotype turned up a few times. This clone's antigen is unknown. Base-call qualities are not available, and no considerably larger clone is one nucleotide away. The paper's findings and limits, for the study overall: Significantly higher frequencies in patients than in controls were found for several TRBV segments, including TRBV5-6, TRBV5-1 and TRBV20-1. Strong co-clustering of samples prepared in the same batch was shown by direct clustering with F measure, prompting a batch-effect correction. The control group was slightly older than the multiple sclerosis patient group. Compared with controls, multiple sclerosis patients had significantly lower normalized Chao1 diversity, a finding suggesting substantial peripheral T-cell clonal expansion.

CDR1 and CDR2 are read off the germline V gene as MNHEY and SVGAGI. Reading from cysteine to phenylalanine, the CDR3 counts 15 amino acids. Just the 45-base CDR3 DNA is kept, in frame starting at base 1. Germline trimming amounts to 2 bases on V and 0 bases on J, with 4 as the count of junction bases outside the gene matches. The library was generated by PCR. TCRdb records Illumina HiSeq 2500 as the sequencer. To reduce PCR and sequencing biases, unique molecular identifiers were incorporated into the TCR beta cDNA libraries. Approximately 500,000 cDNA molecules were obtained for every 1 to 10 million input T cells, so each molecule roughly corresponded to one T cell. The patient libraries were prepared and sequenced with the same protocol used for the earlier healthy control dataset. Within a given batch, samples were prepared together, multiplexed and sequenced on the same HiSeq lane. In the source study's methods: Raw barcoded reads were processed with MIGEC, and single-read molecular identifier groups were discarded before consensus assembly and CDR3 extraction. VDJtools was used for post-analysis of the clonotype tables, and diversity was normalized by down-sampling every dataset to the size of the smallest sample. Repertoire overlap clustering matched CDR3 amino acid but not nucleotide sequences to correct batch-related cross-sample contamination. Using fastp at Q25 and MiXCR, TCRdb reprocessed the public reads and kept productive beta chains. Under each unique CDR3 protein, matching rows form one entry showing the most common genes and DNA. In this record, the V and J calls reflect TCRdb's handling and not the investigators' own analysis. Here the sample has almost 700,000 distinct CDR3 sequences; about 60% occur a single time. Together, the top ten hold 10% to 12% of the sample.

The source material was blood. This receptor was obtained from a girl aged 2 to 9 with multiple sclerosis. The V gene is TRBV6-5 and the J gene is TRBJ2-7; TRBD1 matches 7 bases in the middle. The base sequence is TGTGCCAGCAGTTACGGTCCAGGGGGCTCCTACGAGCAGTACTTC. Protein translation: CASSYGPGGSYEQYF.